The next 27 T cell receptor beta chains were all read from a single sample in a study of blood T cell repertoires in COVID-19. Sequenced by immunoSEQ multiplex PCR; TCRdb stores in-frame clones only, minus some. The sample contains under 250,000 clones, roughly 88% of which appear only once. Source material: peripheral blood. Every receptor here comes from a man in his forties with acute or convalescent COVID-19.

The chain uses TRBV7-8 and TRBJ2-3; TRBD2 matches 9 bases. This CDR3 is built from 15 residues. Germline V lookup: CDR1 SGHVS, CDR2 FQNEAQ. V shed 2 bases, J shed 2 bases, and the junction held 2 bases outside the gene matches. The CDR3 reads CASSLLAGFTDTQYF. The CDR3 DNA reads TGTGCCAGCAGCTTACTAGCGGGATTCACAGATACGCAGTATTTT. Filled out from reference TRBV7-8 and TRBJ2-3, the complete variable domain reads GAGVSQSPRYKVAKRGQDVALRCDPISGHVSLFWYQQALGQGPEFLTYFQNEAQLDKSGLPSDRFFAERPEGSVSTLKIQRTQQEDSAVYLCASSLLAGFTDTQYFGPGTRLTVL.

This clone has just one count. This rearrangement joins TRBV28 to TRBJ1-6; no definite D call. Trimming removed 5 bases from V and 10 bases from J, with 18 bases in between. Germline CDR1 reads MDHEN; CDR2 reads SYDVKM. The CDR3 runs to 15 residues. CDR3 DNA: TGTGCCAGCAGTGCCCTGGTCCGGGTAGAGTCACCCCTCCACTTT. Amino acid sequence: CASSALVRVESPLHF.

The chain couples TRBV15 to TRBJ2-2; D is unresolved. CDR3 length: 14 residues. V lost 1 base, J lost 4 bases, and 7 bases lay in between. Per germline, CDR1 LNHNV and CDR2 YYDKDF (reference sequence). The CDR3 reads CATSRVGVTGELFF. The CDR3 bases are TGTGCCACCAGCAGAGTCGGAGTCACCGGGGAGCTGTTTTTT.

The V and J genes are TRBV30 and TRBJ2-1; D is perhaps TRBD2 (5 bases). This CDR3 comprises 15 residues. Germline-derived CDR1 and CDR2 are GTSNPN and SVGIG (reference sequence). Trimming removed 2 bases from V and 8 bases from J, with 19 bases in between. The CDR3 loop is CAWSLERSGFHEQFF. The CDR3 nucleotides read TGTGCCTGGAGTCTCGAACGGAGCGGTTTCCATGAGCAGTTCTTC.

The chain carries TRBV27 and TRBJ1-4, with TRBD1 as a possible D gene (6 bases). CDR1 and CDR2 from the germline V gene are MNHEY and SMNVEV (reference sequence). The CDR3 length is 14 residues. Trimming pared 8 bases from V and 2 bases from J, leaving 12 bases between. CDR3 loop: CASGSQGTNEKLFF. The CDR3 nucleotides are TGTGCCAGCGGGTCGCAGGGGACTAATGAAAAACTGTTTTTT.

This clone was seen a few times. This chain uses TRBV14 with TRBJ2-7; perhaps TRBD2 as D (6 bases). The CDR3 contains 13 residues. Trimming removed 4 bases at V and 6 bases at J, with 13 bases between. Germline-derived CDR1 and CDR2 are SGHDN and FVKESK. In nucleotides, the CDR3 is TGTGCCAGCAGCCGCCAGACTAGTTCCGAGCAGTACTTC. Translation: CASSRQTSSEQYF. The variable domain in full, with the rest retrieved from reference TRBV14 and TRBJ2-7, is EAGVTQFPSHSVIEKGQTVTLRCDPISGHDNLYWYRRVMGKEIKFLLHFVKESKQDESGMPNNRFLAERTGGTYSTLKVQPAELEDSGVYFCASSRQTSSEQYFGPGTRLTVT.

This clone showed up just a few times. The J gene is TRBJ1-1, the V gene TRBV19, with TRBD1 matching 7 bases. The length of the CDR3 is 16 residues. Unmatched junction bases numbered 16, after V lost 7 bases and J lost 5 bases. CDR1 and CDR2 from the germline V gene are LNHDA and SQIVND (reference sequence). CDR3 amino acids: CASTTGRVRGRTEAFF. Written as DNA, the CDR3 is TGTGCCAGTACCACTGGAAGGGTCAGGGGGAGGACTGAAGCTTTCTTT. Full variable domain (remainder filled in from reference TRBV19 and TRBJ1-1): DGGITQSPKYLFRKEGQNVTLSCEQNLNHDAMYWYRQDPGQGLRLIYYSQIVNDFQKGDIAEGYSVSREKKESFPLTVTSAQKNPTAFYLCASTTGRVRGRTEAFFGQGTRLTVV.

This chain connects TRBV5-4 to TRBJ1-1; a possible D gene is TRBD1 (6 bases). Germline loops: CDR1 SGHNT, CDR2 YYREEE (reference sequence). The CDR3 consists of 16 residues. The V end was cut by 3 bases, the J end by 1 base, with 16 bases between. The CDR3 is CASSSMWTDSNTEAFF. Written as DNA, the CDR3 is TGTGCCAGCAGCTCCATGTGGACAGACTCGAACACTGAAGCTTTCTTT.

This clone was observed a handful of times. The V call is TRBV6-2 or TRBV6-3, the J call TRBJ2-7; D uncertain. The CDR3 loop spans 13 amino acids. Trimming took 0 bases from V and 4 from J, leaving 7 bases between them. Germline lookup yields CDR1 MNHEY and CDR2 SVGEGT. CDR3 amino acids: CASSYSVEYEQYF. The CDR3 DNA is TGTGCCAGCAGTTACTCGGTAGAATACGAGCAGTACTTC.

This chain joins TRBV13 and TRBJ2-7; possibly TRBD2 for D (6 bases). CDR3 length: 15 amino acids. Between the trimmed V and J ends, which lost 0 bases and 0 bases, there was a span of 9 bases. Germline values: CDR1 PRHDT, CDR2 FYEKMQ (reference sequence). The chain's CDR3 is CASSLGGRTSYEQYF. For the CDR3, the DNA is TGTGCCAGCAGCTTAGGAGGGAGGACCTCCTACGAGCAGTACTTC.

The chain links TRBV6-2 or TRBV6-3 to TRBJ1-2; D not resolved. The length of the CDR3 is 13 residues. In germline, CDR1 is MNHEY, CDR2 SVGEGT. V was pared by 2 bases and J by 0 bases, with 4 bases between. CDR3 loop: CASSYSTNYGYTF. CDR3 nucleotides: TGTGCCAGCAGTTACAGCACTAACTATGGCTACACCTTC.

This clone was counted only a few times. The rearrangement uses TRBV5-4 and TRBJ2-5; D is possibly TRBD1 (5 bases). The CDR3 consists of 14 residues. Trimming removed 2 bases from V and 1 base from J, with 9 bases in between. The germline V gene encodes CDR1 SGHNT and CDR2 YYREEE (reference sequence). This CDR3 is CASSLGQGQETQYF. The CDR3 DNA reads as TGTGCCAGCAGCTTAGGGCAGGGCCAAGAGACCCAGTACTTC. Together with reference TRBV5-4 and TRBJ2-5, the CDR3 gives the full variable domain: ETGVTQSPTHLIKTRGQQVTLRCSSQSGHNTVSWYQQALGQGPQFIFQYYREEENGRGNFPPRFSGLQFPNYSSELNVNALELDDSALYLCASSLGQGQETQYFGPGTRLLVL.

The rearrangement links TRBV12-3 or TRBV12-4 to TRBJ1-5, with a weak D call TRBD1 (5 bases). Between the trimmed V and J ends, which lost 9 bases and 9 bases, there was a span of 18 bases. The length of the CDR3 is 13 residues. CDR3 nucleotides: TGTGCCAGTACAGGTTTGGGGGGAGGGCCCCAGCATTTT. As protein: CASTGLGGGPQHF.

The V call is TRBV27, the J call TRBJ2-1, with D possibly TRBD2 on 6 matching bases. Between the trimmed V and J ends, which lost 8 bases and 4 bases, there was a span of 15 bases. This CDR3 is built from 14 residues. Germline-derived CDR1 and CDR2 are MNHEY and SMNVEV (reference sequence). The CDR3 loop reads CASYSRGAYNEQFF. CDR3 coding DNA: TGTGCCAGCTACTCCCGCGGGGCGTACAATGAGCAGTTCTTC.

This sequence joins TRBV19 and TRBJ1-5; no definite D call. The CDR3 has 15 amino acids. The V end was cut by 5 bases, the J end by 0 bases, with 11 bases between. Germline loops: CDR1 LNHDA, CDR2 SQIVND (reference sequence). CDR3 DNA sequence: TGTGCCAGTAGTCCCGGAGTGGATAGCAATCAGCCCCAGCATTTT. This encodes CASSPGVDSNQPQHF.

The genes are TRBV29-1 and TRBJ2-1; D is unresolved. Germline V CDR1 and CDR2: SQVTM, ANQGSEA. The CDR3 spans 15 residues. Trimming shortened V by 2 bases and J by 0 bases, and 11 bases separated the two germline ends. CDR3 region: CSVERGRSSYNEQFF. As DNA, the CDR3 is TGCAGCGTTGAACGTGGTCGGTCCTCCTACAATGAGCAGTTCTTC.

The V gene is TRBV7-9, the J gene TRBJ2-1; 8 bases are a match to TRBD1. CDR3 length: 17 amino acids. Germline CDR1 reads SEHNR; CDR2 reads FQNEAQ (reference sequence). J gave up 5 bases and V 5 bases, and 14 bases lay outside the gene matches. CDR3 sequence (DNA): TGTGCCAGCAGCCGGTTCAAAGGGACAGGAGAGGACAATGAGCAGTTCTTC. Its protein is CASSRFKGTGEDNEQFF.

This clone was detected a few times. The chain has TRBV6-4 and TRBJ1-5, with a possible D match to TRBD1 (5 bases). Germline values: CDR1 MRHNA, CDR2 SNTAGT. V lost 0 bases and J lost 4, with 7 bases in between. The CDR3 has 14 amino acids. The CDR3: CASSDSAGNQPQHF. DNA of the CDR3: TGTGCCAGCAGTGACTCGGCAGGGAATCAGCCCCAGCATTTT.

The chain has TRBV18 and TRBJ2-7; a possible D gene is TRBD2 (5 bases). V dropped 4 bases and J dropped 3 bases, with 13 bases sitting between them. This CDR3 has 14 amino acids. Germline V lookup: CDR1 KGHSH, CDR2 LQKENI. The CDR3, as DNA: TGTGCCAGCTCACGTAACGGACTGCACTACGAGCAGTACTTC. Residues: CASSRNGLHYEQYF. Filled out from reference TRBV18 and TRBJ2-7, the complete variable domain reads NAGVMQNPRHLVRRRGQEARLRCSPMKGHSHVYWYRQLPEEGLKFMVYLQKENIIDESGMPKERFSAEFPKEGPSILRIQQVVRGDSAAYFCASSRNGLHYEQYFGPGTRLTVT.

The V gene is TRBV6-6, the J gene TRBJ1-5, with TRBD1 as a possible D gene (6 bases). Germline CDR1 reads MNHNY; CDR2 reads SVGAGI (reference sequence). The CDR3 totals 15 residues. The V gene lost 0 bases and the J gene lost 1 base, with 7 bases spanning the gap. CDR3 amino acids: CASSYSGTSNQPQHF. The CDR3 DNA is TGTGCCAGCAGTTACTCTGGGACAAGCAATCAGCCCCAGCATTTT.

The V and J genes are TRBV5-1 and TRBJ2-7; possible D gene TRBD2, 5 bases. The V end was cut by 2 bases, the J end by 0 bases, with 15 bases between. The CDR3 is made up of 16 amino acids. Germline CDR1 is SGHRS and CDR2 is YFSETQ. The CDR3 spells CASSFDAGGFSYEQYF. The CDR3 nucleotides are TGCGCCAGCAGCTTTGATGCGGGCGGCTTCTCCTACGAGCAGTACTTC. Full variable domain (rest looked up from reference TRBV5-1 and TRBJ2-7): KAGVTQTPRYLIKTRGQQVTLSCSPISGHRSVSWYQQTPGQGLQFLFEYFSETQRNKGNFPGRFSGRQFSNSRSEMNVSTLELGDSALYLCASSFDAGGFSYEQYFGPGTRLTVT.

The genes are TRBV15 and TRBJ1-4, with 9 bases that match TRBD1. The ends lost 4 bases at V and 7 bases at J; junction bases unmatched: 7. The CDR3 totals 15 residues. Germline-derived CDR1 and CDR2 are LNHNV and YYDKDF (reference sequence). The CDR3 DNA reads TGTGCCACCAGCACCATGACAGGGGGAGGTGAAAAACTGTTTTTT. Translating gives CATSTMTGGGEKLFF.

V is TRBV11-2 and J is TRBJ2-3, with D tentatively TRBD2 (6 bases). V dropped 3 bases and J dropped 2 bases, with 9 bases sitting between them. The CDR3 runs to 14 residues. Germline loops: CDR1 SGHAT, CDR2 FQNNGV. Written as DNA, the CDR3 is TGTGCCAGCAGCTTCGCGGGGTCCACAGATACGCAGTATTTT. Its protein product is CASSFAGSTDTQYF. The variable domain in full, with the rest retrieved from reference TRBV11-2 and TRBJ2-3, is EAGVAQSPRYKIIEKRQSVAFWCNPISGHATLYWYQQILGQGPKLLIQFQNNGVVDDSQLPKDRFSAERLKGVDSTLKIQPAKLEDSAVYLCASSFAGSTDTQYFGPGTRLTVL.

V is TRBV27 and J is TRBJ2-7, with a tentative D call TRBD1 (6 bases). V lost 5 bases and J lost 2, with 10 bases in between. The germline V gene has CDR1 MNHEY and CDR2 SMNVEV (reference sequence). This CDR3 contains 13 residues. In DNA form, the CDR3 reads TGTGCCAGCAGTAAGTACAGGGCCTACGAGCAGTACTTC. As protein: CASSKYRAYEQYF.

This chain uses TRBV19 with TRBJ1-2, with D possibly TRBD1 on 6 matching bases. Germline V gene sequence: CDR1 LNHDA, CDR2 SQIVND (reference sequence). The CDR3 is made up of 15 amino acids. V shed 4 bases and J shed 5 bases, with 17 bases lying between them. This CDR3 reads CASSTIYRALYGYTF. The CDR3 region has the DNA TGTGCCAGTAGTACGATATACAGGGCCCTGTATGGCTACACCTTC.

The chain uses TRBV6-2 or TRBV6-3 and TRBJ1-5; D perhaps matches TRBD1 (5 bases). Germline V gives CDR1 MNHEY, CDR2 SVGEGT. The germline V and J ends were trimmed by 4 bases and 9 bases, with 25 bases remaining between them. The CDR3 sequence is 17 residues long. The CDR3 spells CASSSSPEGVGLGPQHF. CDR3 coding DNA: TGTGCCAGCAGTTCGAGCCCCGAAGGGGTGGGGCTCGGGCCCCAGCATTTT.

This clone is a singleton in its sample. The rearrangement uses TRBV7-2 and TRBJ1-2; D possibly corresponds to TRBD1 (6 bases). This CDR3 contains 15 residues. Trimming removed 1 base from V and 2 bases from J, with 11 bases in between. In germline, CDR1 is SGHTA, CDR2 FQGNSA. The CDR3 nucleotides read TGTGCCAGCAGCTTAGGGACAGCAACGAACTATGGCTACACCTTC. It specifies CASSLGTATNYGYTF. The full variable domain, rest sourced from reference TRBV7-2 and TRBJ1-2, is GAGVSQSPSNKVTEKGKDVELRCDPISGHTALYWYRQSLGQGLEFLIYFQGNSAPDKSGLPSDRFSAERTGGSVSTLTIQRTQQEDSAVYLCASSLGTATNYGYTFGSGTRLTVV.